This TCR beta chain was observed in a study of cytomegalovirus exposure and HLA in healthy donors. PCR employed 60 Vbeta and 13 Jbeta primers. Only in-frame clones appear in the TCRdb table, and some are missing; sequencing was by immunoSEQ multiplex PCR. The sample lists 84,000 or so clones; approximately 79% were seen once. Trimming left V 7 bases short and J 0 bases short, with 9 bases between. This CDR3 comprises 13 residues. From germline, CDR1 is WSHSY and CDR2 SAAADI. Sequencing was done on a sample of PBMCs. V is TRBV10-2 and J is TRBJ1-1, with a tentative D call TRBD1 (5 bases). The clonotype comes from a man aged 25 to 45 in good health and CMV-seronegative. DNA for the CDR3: TGCGCCAGCATACGGACACTGAACACTGAAGCTTTCTTT. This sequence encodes CASIRTLNTEAFF.